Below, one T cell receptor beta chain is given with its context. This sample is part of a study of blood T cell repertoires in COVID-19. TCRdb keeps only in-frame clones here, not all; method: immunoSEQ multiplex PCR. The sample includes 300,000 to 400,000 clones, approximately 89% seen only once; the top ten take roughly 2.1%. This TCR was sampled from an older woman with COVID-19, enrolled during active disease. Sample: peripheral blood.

Here the CDR3 DNA reads TGTGCCAGCAGCATGAGGGCGAACACTGAAGCTTTCTTT. Residues: CASSMRANTEAFF. The chain combines TRBV7-8 with TRBJ1-1; no definite D call. This CDR3 has 13 residues. In germline, CDR1 is SGHVS, CDR2 FQNEAQ. V lost 5 bases and J lost 1, with 8 bases in between.